Each of the 9 T cell receptor beta chains below was sequenced from the same sample in a study of blood T cell repertoires in COVID-19. The data were produced by immunoSEQ multiplex PCR, yet TCRdb's version contains in-frame clones alone and is incomplete. The table lists approximately 210,000 clones, 84% of them singletons. The sequenced sample consisted of peripheral blood. These receptors were taken from a woman in her forties or fifties with active or convalescent COVID-19.

This chain connects TRBV27 to TRBJ2-3; 8 bases agree with TRBD1. V trimming: 6 bases; J trimming: 8 bases; junction bases outside the gene matches: 10. The germline CDR1 and CDR2 sequences are MNHEY and SMNVEV (reference sequence). The CDR3 runs to 14 residues. This CDR3 reads CASSRGQGAVTQYF. CDR3 in DNA: TGTGCCAGCAGCCGAGGACAGGGCGCAGTTACGCAGTATTTT.

V gene TRBV9 combines with J gene TRBJ2-7, with 7 positions matching TRBD1. Germline CDR1 SGDLS, CDR2 YYNGEE. The length of the CDR3 is 14 residues. V shed 4 bases and J 5 bases; nucleotides not matched to a gene: 9. Here the CDR3 DNA reads TGTGCCAGCAGCCCGAGACAGGGTAGGGACGAGCAGTACTTC. This encodes CASSPRQGRDEQYF.

This clone has more than one count but fewer than ten. This chain uses TRBV11-2 with TRBJ2-2; D gene ambiguous. The germline gives CDR1 SGHAT, CDR2 FQNNGV. This CDR3 has 15 residues. Trimming took off 3 bases at V and 5 bases at J, with 13 bases between the two ends. DNA of the CDR3: TGTGCCAGCAGCTTTAGCACTTTTACGACCGGGGAGCTGTTTTTT. Translating it yields CASSFSTFTTGELFF.

The chain recombines TRBV27 with TRBJ2-1; TRBD2 aligns across 8 bases. Germline CDR1 MNHEY, CDR2 SMNVEV (reference sequence). The CDR3 has 13 residues. Germline trimming cut 7 bases from V and 7 bases from J; bases unmatched to any gene: 6. CDR3 amino acids: CASTSGRSNEQFF. CDR3 sequence (DNA): TGTGCCAGCACTAGCGGGCGATCAAATGAGCAGTTCTTC.

This rearrangement joins TRBV4-1 to TRBJ1-2; D is unclear. Trimming left V 1 base short and J 4 bases short, with 13 bases between. Germline V CDR1 and CDR2: MGHRA, YSYEKL. This CDR3 is 15 amino acids long. CDR3 amino acids: CASSQVGTESYGYTF. As DNA, the CDR3 is TGCGCCAGCAGCCAAGTCGGAACGGAGAGCTATGGCTACACCTTC.

V and J are TRBV27 and TRBJ2-7; possibly TRBD1 for D (5 bases). The CDR3 contains 16 residues. The germline CDR1 and CDR2 sequences are MNHEY and SMNVEV (reference sequence). V was shortened by 4 bases and J by 0 bases, with 16 bases between the two germline ends. The CDR3: CASSYGGQGSSYEQYF. In DNA form, the CDR3 reads TGTGCCAGCAGTTACGGTGGGCAGGGATCCTCCTACGAGCAGTACTTC.

The J gene is TRBJ2-1, the V gene TRBV5-6, with 10 bases identical to TRBD2. The CDR3 runs 17 residues. Germline CDR1 reads SGHDT; CDR2 reads YYEEEE. The ends lost 1 base at V and 2 bases at J; junction bases unmatched: 6. CDR3 sequence reads: CASSLWGSGGPYNEQFF. Written as DNA, the CDR3 is TGTGCCAGCAGCTTGTGGGGTAGCGGGGGGCCCTACAATGAGCAGTTCTTC.

The J gene is TRBJ1-1, the V gene TRBV6-5, with TRBD1 as a possible D gene (6 bases). CDR1 MNHEY and CDR2 SVGAGI come from the germline V gene. Between the trimmed V and J ends, which lost 5 bases and 1 base, there was a span of 8 bases. The CDR3 is 13 residues long. CDR3: CASSRQANTEAFF. CDR3 in DNA: TGTGCCAGCAGTCGACAGGCGAACACTGAAGCTTTCTTT.

This clone has just one count. V usage is TRBV15 and J usage is TRBJ1-1; D unclear. V was cut by 1 base and J by 6 bases, with 15 bases left in between. CDR1 is LNHNV and CDR2 is YYDKDF in the germline V gene (reference sequence). This CDR3 contains 15 residues. CDR3 nucleotides: TGTGCCACCAGCAGAGCACCGGGGATCGATCCTGAAGCTTTCTTT. Translating it yields CATSRAPGIDPEAFF.